The next 14 T cell receptor beta chains were all read from a single sample in a study of T cell repertoires in cytomegalovirus infection. TCRdb recomputed calls from the reads with MiXCR, one row per CDR3 protein. The sample consists of a few hundred thousand distinct CDR3 sequences, approximately 22% of them appearing once. For these receptors, no antigen is known. The material sequenced was cultured PBMCs, taken from culture after CMV antigen stimulation. The receptors come from a human donor in good health (CMV status not recorded). Some clones in this sample may be carry-over from other donors' samples.

This clonotype was recorded a few times. The chain uses TRBV19 and TRBJ2-1, with D tentatively TRBD1 (5 bases). Per the germline V gene, CDR1 is LNHDA and CDR2 is SQIVND (reference sequence). The CDR3 sequence is 15 residues long. With 3 bases removed from V and 0 bases from J, the gap between germline ends came to 9 bases. The CDR3 DNA reads TGTGCCAGTAGTATCGAAGGGGCCTCCTACAATGAGCAGTTCTTC. Amino acids: CASSIEGASYNEQFF.

This clonotype was detected only a few times. V is TRBV4-2 and J is TRBJ1-3; D may be TRBD1 (6 bases). The CDR3 has 17 amino acids. The germline gives CDR1 LGHNA, CDR2 YNFKEQ. The V gene lost 0 bases and the J gene lost 2 bases, with 14 bases spanning the gap. CDR3 sequence (DNA): TGTGCCAGCAGCCAAGAGGGGGGCACGGATCCTGGAAACACCATATATTTT. Translating gives CASSQEGGTDPGNTIYF.

This clonotype was counted a few times. V gene TRBV7-2 combines with J gene TRBJ2-5; tentative D call: TRBD2 (6 bases). CDR1 SGHTA and CDR2 FQGNSA come from the germline V gene. V lost 7 bases and J lost 4, with 10 bases in between. The CDR3 has 12 amino acids. CDR3 bases: TGTGCCAGCATGCGGGGATTAGAGACCCAGTACTTC. Its protein is CASMRGLETQYF.

This clonotype was picked up many times. V and J are TRBV7-2 and TRBJ1-1; D is ambiguous. Trimming stripped 5 bases from V and 0 bases from J, with 7 bases between. CDR1 SGHTA and CDR2 FQGNSA come from the germline V gene. This CDR3 spans 13 amino acids. CDR3 sequence reads: CASSRDVNTEAFF. In DNA, the CDR3 is TGTGCCAGCAGCCGGGATGTGAACACTGAAGCTTTCTTT.

This clonotype was counted at least ten times. This chain links TRBV20-1 with TRBJ2-2; unclear D gene. This CDR3 has 15 amino acids. CDR1 and CDR2 from the germline V gene are DFQATT and SNEGSKA (reference sequence). The V end was cut by 2 bases, the J end by 1 base, with 11 bases between. The CDR3 protein is CSARSETQNTGELFF. The CDR3 nucleotides are TGCAGTGCTAGATCAGAGACCCAGAACACCGGGGAGCTGTTTTTT.

The table lists this clonotype with many counts. The CDR3 here is CASSQEGGNEQYV. The CDR3 DNA sequence: TGTGCCAGCAGCCAGGAGGGGGGCAACGAGCAGTACGTC. The chain has TRBV7-2 and TRBJ2-7; perhaps D is TRBD1 or TRBD2 (6 bases each). The V gene's germline CDR1 is SGHTA and CDR2 FQGNSA. Trimming cost V 5 bases and J 5 bases, with 13 bases left between them. The CDR3 loop spans 13 amino acids.

This clonotype was seen at least ten times. This chain joins TRBV6-1 and TRBJ2-7, with D perhaps TRBD1 (6 bases). Looked up from germline, CDR1 is MNHNS and CDR2 is SASEGT. V lost 4 bases to trimming and J lost 3 bases, with 7 bases between them. The CDR3 is 12 amino acids. The chain's CDR3 is CASSAQGYEQYV. CDR3 bases: TGTGCCAGCAGTGCACAGGGCTACGAGCAGTACGTC.

Details on this clonotype: A much larger clone sits a single nucleotide away, making a read error possible. The chain couples TRBV27 to TRBJ1-1; 7 bases map to TRBD1. Germline values: CDR1 MNHEY, CDR2 SMNVEV (reference sequence). The CDR3 length is 13 residues. CDR3 in DNA: TGTGCCAGCAGTTCCACAGGGGTCACTGAAGCTATCTTT. It specifies CASSSTGVTEAIF.

The V gene is TRBV10-3, the J gene TRBJ1-1, with D unclear. Germline loops: CDR1 ENHRY, CDR2 SYGVKD. V was clipped by 4 bases and J by 2 bases, with 8 bases between them. The CDR3 loop spans 13 amino acids. The CDR3 sequence is CAISAPENTEAFF. In nucleotides, the CDR3 is TGTGCCATCAGTGCTCCAGAAAACACTGAAGCTTTCTTT.

This clonotype has more than one count but fewer than ten. The chain has TRBV20-1 and TRBJ1-2; D is uncertain. The V and J ends lost 3 bases and 3 bases respectively, with 11 bases between them. The CDR3 is 13 amino acids. From germline, CDR1 is DFQATT and CDR2 SNEGSKA (reference sequence). The CDR3 sequence is CSASRQPYYGYTF. As DNA, the CDR3 is TGCAGTGCTAGCCGGCAGCCATACTATGGCTACACCTTC.

There are many counts of this clonotype. V and J are TRBV6-6 and TRBJ1-5; the D gene is possibly TRBD1 (5 bases). V was shortened by 7 bases and J by 7 bases, with 17 bases between the two germline ends. Germline CDR1 is MNHNY and CDR2 is SVGAGI (reference sequence). This CDR3 contains 14 residues. The CDR3 reads CASTRGAVEQPQHF. Here the CDR3 DNA reads TGTGCCAGCACGAGAGGGGCGGTAGAACAGCCCCAGCATTTT.

This clonotype has just a few counts. The CDR3 DNA follows: TGTGCCAGCAACGGACAGGGGGCGCGTCCGTGGGACGTC. Encoded protein: CASNGQGARPWDV. The chain joins TRBV6-2 or TRBV6-3 to TRBJ2-7; the match to TRBD1 covers 11 bases. The CDR3 contains 13 residues. CDR1 is MNHEY and CDR2 is SVGEGT in the germline V gene.

This clonotype was recorded at least ten times. The rearrangement joins TRBV12-3 or TRBV12-4 to TRBJ1-1; maybe TRBD1 (6 bases). Trimming removed 5 bases at V and 6 bases at J, with 13 bases between. The CDR3 length is 13 residues. The CDR3 DNA reads TGTGCCAGCAGTCGGAAGGGGGGCTCTGAAGCTTTCTTT. Translating it yields CASSRKGGSEAFF.

This clonotype was recorded many times. V gene TRBV7-9 combines with J gene TRBJ2-3, with 7 bases matching TRBD1. CDR3 length: 15 residues. Germline lookup yields CDR1 SEHNR and CDR2 FQNEAQ (reference sequence). The J segment lost 1 base and the V segment lost 2 bases, leaving 3 bases of the junction unmatched. CDR3 sequence: CASSLHGQGTDTQYF. The CDR3 region has the DNA TGTGCCAGCAGCTTACATGGACAGGGCACAGATACGCAGTATTTT. Together with reference TRBV7-9 and TRBJ2-3, the CDR3 gives the full variable domain: DTGVSQNPRHKITKRGQNVTFRCDPISEHNRLYWYRQTLGQGPEFLTYFQNEAQLEKSRLLSDRFSAERPKGSFSTLEIQRTEQGDSAMYLCASSLHGQGTDTQYFGPGTRLTVL.